Listed below are T cell receptor beta chains from one sample, sequenced in a study of CD8+ T cells in alopecia areata. TCRdb's copy holds only in-frame clones and misses some; the assay was immunoSEQ multiplex PCR. The repertoire holds some 170,000 clones, 59% seen once, with about 15% in the top ten. The starting material was CD4+ T cells sorted from blood, obtained at week 0. Receptors were obtained from a human donor with alopecia areata. Both conserved end residues are part of each CDR3. Clone size is given for some rows only: seen once, a few or many times, or a class if the clone is expanded.

j_call	v_call	clone_size	cdr3_aa
TRBJ2-6	TRBV30	NA	CAWSVNSGANVLTF
TRBJ1-2	TRBV28	NA	CASSLPGGLGYGYTF
TRBJ1-5	TRBV6-5	NA	CASSAGTGNQPQHF
TRBJ2-5	TRBV29-1	NA	CSDRQGGRETQYF
TRBJ2-5	TRBV19	NA	CASTDRQVGGETQYF
TRBJ2-5	TRBV6-5	NA	CASSFSGAEGTQYF
TRBJ1-2	TRBV29-1	NA	CSVHQTEGVSRVGYTF
TRBJ2-7	TRBV6-5	NA	CASNQGTVVSEQYF
TRBJ2-1	TRBV30	NA	CAWTGQAGGYNEQFF
TRBJ2-2	TRBV5-6	NA	CASSLVGTGELFF
TRBJ1-6	TRBV9	few	CASSQGQSSYNSPLHF
TRBJ1-6	TRBV9	NA	CASSRTTGNSPLHF
TRBJ2-1	TRBV2	NA	CASIGSIYNEQFF
TRBJ1-1	TRBV7-9	few	CASSFRPRHLDNTEAFF
TRBJ2-3	TRBV2	NA	CASPARDTDTQYF
TRBJ1-2	TRBV29-1	once	CSVDRDPYGYTF
TRBJ1-4	TRBV9	few	CASSPQGYGNEKLFF
TRBJ1-5	TRBV30	once	CAWSGDLNQPQHF
TRBJ2-5	TRBV7-2	NA	CASSLIGTGGKETQYF
TRBJ2-7	TRBV7-2	NA	CASSLLPSSYEQYF
TRBJ1-2	TRBV18	NA	CASSPPRSGNYGYTF
TRBJ1-2	TRBV29-1	NA	CSVPGQKSYGYTF
TRBJ2-3	TRBV29-1	NA	CSVGFLAGRSTDTQYF
TRBJ1-1	TRBV5-1	NA	CASSLNGAGSVTEAFF
TRBJ2-3	TRBV30	NA	CAWGHGTATDTQYF
TRBJ1-1	TRBV5-1	NA	CASSSRDRGPATEAFF